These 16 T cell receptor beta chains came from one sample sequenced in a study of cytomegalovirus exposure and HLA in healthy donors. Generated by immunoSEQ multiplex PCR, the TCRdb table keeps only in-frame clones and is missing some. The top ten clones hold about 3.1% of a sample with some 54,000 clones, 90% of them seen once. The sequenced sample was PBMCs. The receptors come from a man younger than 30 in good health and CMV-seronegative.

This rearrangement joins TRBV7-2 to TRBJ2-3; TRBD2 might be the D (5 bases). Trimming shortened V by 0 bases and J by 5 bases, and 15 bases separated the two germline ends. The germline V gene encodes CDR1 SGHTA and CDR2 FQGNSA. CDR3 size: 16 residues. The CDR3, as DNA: TGTGCCAGCAGCTTAGCAGGAAGCGGCCGCAAAGATACGCAGTATTTT. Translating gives CASSLAGSGRKDTQYF. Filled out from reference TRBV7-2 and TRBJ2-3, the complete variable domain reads GAGVSQSPSNKVTEKGKDVELRCDPISGHTALYWYRQSLGQGLEFLIYFQGNSAPDKSGLPSDRFSAERTGGSVSTLTIQRTQQEDSAVYLCASSLAGSGRKDTQYFGPGTRLTVL.

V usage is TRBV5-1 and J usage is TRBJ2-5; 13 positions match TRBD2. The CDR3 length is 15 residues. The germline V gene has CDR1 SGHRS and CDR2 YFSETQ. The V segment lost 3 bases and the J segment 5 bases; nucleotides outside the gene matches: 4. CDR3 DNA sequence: TGCGCCAGCAGCTATGGGACTAGCGGGGAGGAGACCCAGTACTTC. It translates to CASSYGTSGEETQYF.

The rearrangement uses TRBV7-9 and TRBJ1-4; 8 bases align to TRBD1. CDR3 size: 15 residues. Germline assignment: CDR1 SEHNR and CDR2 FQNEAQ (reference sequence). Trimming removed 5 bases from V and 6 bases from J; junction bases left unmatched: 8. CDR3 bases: TGTGCCAGCAGCCCGATGGACAGGGAGGATGAAAAACTGTTTTTT. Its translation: CASSPMDREDEKLFF.

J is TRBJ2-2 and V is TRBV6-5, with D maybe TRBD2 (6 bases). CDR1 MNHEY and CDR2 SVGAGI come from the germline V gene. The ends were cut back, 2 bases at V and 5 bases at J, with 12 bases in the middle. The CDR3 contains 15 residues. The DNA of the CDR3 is TGTGCCAGCAGTTACGAGGCGGGAAGAACCGGGGAGCTGTTTTTT. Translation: CASSYEAGRTGELFF.

For the CDR3, the DNA is TGCAGCGCCCACAGGTCGGTTAGCGGGAGCAGGTTCTTC. Residues: CSAHRSVSGSRFF. This sequence joins TRBV29-1 and TRBJ2-1; TRBD2 matches at 9 bases. In germline, CDR1 is SQVTM, CDR2 ANQGSEA. The CDR3 sequence is 13 residues long. V was pared by 7 bases and J by 15 bases, with 16 bases of the junction left unmatched.

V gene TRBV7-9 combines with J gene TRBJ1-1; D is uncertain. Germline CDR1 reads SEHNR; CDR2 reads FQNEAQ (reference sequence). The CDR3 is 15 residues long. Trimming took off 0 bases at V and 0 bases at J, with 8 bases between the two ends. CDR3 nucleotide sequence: TGTGCCAGCAGCTTAGCGGAGGGTCTGAACACTGAAGCTTTCTTT. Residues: CASSLAEGLNTEAFF.

CDR3 coding DNA: TGTGCCAGTCCCGACAGGGTCGGTACTCAGCCCCAGCATTTT. Its protein product is CASPDRVGTQPQHF. The chain recombines TRBV7-9 with TRBJ1-5; 7 nucleotides align to TRBD1. J gave up 6 bases and V 9 bases, and 11 bases lay outside the gene matches. CDR1 is SEHNR and CDR2 is FQNEAQ in the germline V gene (reference sequence). CDR3 length: 14 amino acids.

The CDR3 DNA is TGTGCCAGCAGCTTAGCGGACAGTAAAGAGACCCAGTACTTC. Protein sequence: CASSLADSKETQYF. J is TRBJ2-5 and V is TRBV7-6; TRBD1 is a possible D gene (6 bases). Germline loops: CDR1 SGHVS, CDR2 FNYEAQ. The CDR3 extends over 14 amino acids. V was shortened by 0 bases and J by 3 bases, with 8 bases between the two germline ends.

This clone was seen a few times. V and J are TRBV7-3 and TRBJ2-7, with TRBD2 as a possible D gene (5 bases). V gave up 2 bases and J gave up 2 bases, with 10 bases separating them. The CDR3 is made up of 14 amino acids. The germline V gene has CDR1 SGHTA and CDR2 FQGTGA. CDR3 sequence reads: CASSLEGGPYEQYF. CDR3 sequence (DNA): TGTGCCAGCAGCTTAGAGGGCGGACCCTACGAGCAGTACTTC.

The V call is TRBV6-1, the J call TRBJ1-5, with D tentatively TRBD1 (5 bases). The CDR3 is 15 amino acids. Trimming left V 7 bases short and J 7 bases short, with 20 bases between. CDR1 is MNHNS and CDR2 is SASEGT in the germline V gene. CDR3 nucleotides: TGTGCCAGCACCCCTTCGGCGGGGGGATACCAGCCCCAGCATTTT. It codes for CASTPSAGGYQPQHF.

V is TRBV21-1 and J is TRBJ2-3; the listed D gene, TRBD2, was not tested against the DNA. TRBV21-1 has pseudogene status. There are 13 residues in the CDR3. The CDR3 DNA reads TGTAACCGAGGAGGGTATTTTACAGATACGCAGTATTTT. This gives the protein CNRGGYFTDTQYF.

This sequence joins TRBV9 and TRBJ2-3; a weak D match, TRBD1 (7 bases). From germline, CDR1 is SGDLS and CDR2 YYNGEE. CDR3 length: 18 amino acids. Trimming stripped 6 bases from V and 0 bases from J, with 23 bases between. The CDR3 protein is CASTARRGGGTSTDTQYF. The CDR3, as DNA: TGTGCCAGCACAGCCCGGCGAGGGGGCGGGACAAGCACAGATACGCAGTATTTT.

For the CDR3, the DNA is TGTGCCAGCATACGAGGACTTAGTCAGTTCTTC. Protein product: CASIRGLSQFF. The V and J genes are TRBV6-5 and TRBJ2-1; possibly TRBD2 for D (5 bases). CDR1 and CDR2 from the germline V gene are MNHEY and SVGAGI. The length of the CDR3 is 11 residues. Trimming shortened V by 7 bases and J by 13 bases, and 14 bases separated the two germline ends.

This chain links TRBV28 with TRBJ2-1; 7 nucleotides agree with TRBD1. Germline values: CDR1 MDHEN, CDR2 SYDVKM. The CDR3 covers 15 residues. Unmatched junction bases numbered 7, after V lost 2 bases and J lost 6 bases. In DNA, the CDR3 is TGTGCCAGCAGTTTAATCGACAGGGCGGGCAATGAGCAGTTCTTC. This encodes CASSLIDRAGNEQFF.

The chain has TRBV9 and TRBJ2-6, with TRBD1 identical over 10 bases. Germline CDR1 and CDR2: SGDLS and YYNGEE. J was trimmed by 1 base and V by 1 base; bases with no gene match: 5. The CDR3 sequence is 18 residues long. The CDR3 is CASSVKTGGGSGANVLTF. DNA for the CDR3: TGTGCCAGCAGCGTAAAGACAGGGGGCGGTTCTGGGGCCAACGTCCTGACTTTC.

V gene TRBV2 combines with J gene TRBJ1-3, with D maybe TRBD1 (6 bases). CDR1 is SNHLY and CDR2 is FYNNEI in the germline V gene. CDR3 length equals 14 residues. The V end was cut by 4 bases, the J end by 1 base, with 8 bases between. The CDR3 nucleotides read TGTGCCAGCAGTGTCACAGGGTCTGGAAACACCATATATTTT. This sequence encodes CASSVTGSGNTIYF.